This paragraph reports one T cell receptor (beta chain). What it binds is not known. The method was immunoSEQ multiplex PCR; TCRdb's version includes in-frame clones alone and lacks a portion of them. The table includes 110,000 or so clones, about 88% detected once. During the collection period, no donor immune events like infections were recorded. This entry belongs to a study of identifying expanded T cells in peripheral blood. Points from the study as a whole: Differentially abundant clones: roughly 1.3 between replicates, 16.4 at 2 to 3 weeks, over 18 at four. Across healthy donors, higher total template counts meant significantly greater approximately two-week count variance.

Germline CDR1 reads SEHNR; CDR2 reads FQNEAQ (reference sequence). The V gene lost 1 base and the J gene lost 6 bases, with 9 bases spanning the gap. This CDR3 has 13 residues. This clonotype originated in a person aged 18 to 75 in good health. The chain joins TRBV7-9 to TRBJ1-2; perhaps TRBD1 as D (6 bases). Sequenced material: blood. The CDR3, as DNA: TGTGCCAGCAGCTTAGGCAGGGGTGATGGCTACACCTTC. Amino acids: CASSLGRGDGYTF.